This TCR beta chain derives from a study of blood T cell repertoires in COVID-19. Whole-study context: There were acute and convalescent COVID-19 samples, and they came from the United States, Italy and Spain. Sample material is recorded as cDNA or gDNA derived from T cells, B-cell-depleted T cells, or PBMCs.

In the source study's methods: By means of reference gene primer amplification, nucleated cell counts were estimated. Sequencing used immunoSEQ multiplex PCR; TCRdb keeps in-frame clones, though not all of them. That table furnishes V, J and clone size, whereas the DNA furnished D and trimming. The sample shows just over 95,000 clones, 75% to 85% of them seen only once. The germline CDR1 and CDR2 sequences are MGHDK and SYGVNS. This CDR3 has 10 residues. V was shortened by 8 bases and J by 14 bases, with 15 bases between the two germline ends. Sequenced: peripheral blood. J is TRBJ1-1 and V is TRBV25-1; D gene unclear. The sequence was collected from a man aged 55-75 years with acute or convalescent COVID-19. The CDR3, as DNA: TGTGCCAGCTTTGGGAGCCGTCGGTTCTTT. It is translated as CASFGSRRFF. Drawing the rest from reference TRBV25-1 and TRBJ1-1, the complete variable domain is EADIYQTPRYLVIGTGKKITLECSQTMGHDKMYWYQQDPGMELHLIHYSYGVNSTEKGDLSSESTVSRIRTEHFPLTLESARPSHTSQYLCASFGSRRFFGQGTRLTVV.